The subject of this entry is one T cell receptor (beta chain). No antigen is known for it. Compared with germline, one end of the junction differs, possibly owing to a read error. The entry originates in a study of graft-versus-host responses after intestinal transplantation. About the study: All recipients got anti-thymocyte globulin induction, then tacrolimus and steroids for 2 to 4 years.

The CDR3 spans 14 residues. Germline V gene lookup returns CDR1 SGHRS and CDR2 YFSETQ. Libraries were prepared by immunoSEQ multiplex PCR; TCRdb keeps only in-frame clonotypes and omits some of them. The table records about 29,000 clones, about 80% of them present only once. The study's findings and limits: The study found high graft-versus-host to host-versus-graft clonal ratios in allografts of patients with graft-donor T cell macrochimerism. Detection of GvH clones occurred in recipient marrow, and some had their first appearance in ileum or blood.

Lamina propria and intraepithelial lymphocytes were released by processing graft tissue. This TCR derives from a human patient who received an intestinal transplant, so some T cells may come from the graft donor. This chain links TRBV5-1 with TRBJ1-1, with D tentatively TRBD1 (5 bases). The sequences come from ileum tissue, collected 98 days after intestinal transplantation. This chain's CDR3 is CASSLDRIYTETFF. The CDR3 DNA reads as TGCGCCAGCAGCTTGGACAGGATCTACACTGAAACTTTCTTT.